This is a list of T cell receptor beta chains from one sample in a study of cytomegalovirus exposure and HLA in healthy donors. The protocol was immunoSEQ multiplex PCR, while the TCRdb copy is restricted to in-frame clones and leaves out a portion. Here the sample spans about 130,000 clones, roughly three quarters being singletons. The sequencing sample was made of PBMCs. These receptors all come from a man younger than 40 in good health and CMV-seronegative. CDR3s include the opening cysteine and the closing phenylalanine or tryptophan. The order of the fields is CDR3 protein, CDR3 DNA, clone size, V gene, J gene, D gene. The D gene is left open where the match is weak. For some rows the clone size is stated as once, few or many, or as a class when expanded; others skip it.

CASSEGQGLYGYTF,TGTGCCAGCAGTGAAGGACAGGGGCTTTATGGCTACACCTTC,few,TRBV25-1,TRBJ1-2,TRBD1
CASSYGSGTQYF,TGTGCCAGCAGTTACGGAAGCGGGACGCAGTACTTC,-,TRBV6-5,TRBJ2-7,TRBD2
CASAGFWGAYNEQFF,TGTGCCAGCGCCGGGTTCTGGGGGGCCTACAATGAGCAGTTCTTC,-,TRBV28,TRBJ2-1,-
CASSKTSWPNEQFF,TGTGCCAGCAGTAAGACTAGCTGGCCCAATGAGCAGTTCTTC,-,TRBV6-5,TRBJ2-1,TRBD2
CAWSDFTGTRNTGELFF,TGTGCCTGGAGCGATTTTACCGGGACTAGAAACACCGGGGAGCTGTTTTTT,-,TRBV30,TRBJ2-2,TRBD2
CASRPELWTATYEQYF,TGTGCCAGCAGACCGGAGCTTTGGACAGCTACATACGAGCAGTACTTC,-,TRBV6-6,TRBJ2-7,-
CASSVDLGANYGYTF,TGTGCCAGCAGCGTAGACCTCGGGGCTAACTATGGCTACACCTTC,once,TRBV9,TRBJ1-2,-
CASSLPPDREGYEQYF,TGCGCCAGCAGTCTCCCCCCGGACAGGGAAGGGTACGAGCAGTACTTC,once,TRBV23-1,TRBJ2-7,TRBD1
CASSLNPAGSNQPQHF,TGTGCCAGCAGCCTCAACCCGGCCGGGAGCAATCAGCCCCAGCATTTT,-,TRBV28,TRBJ1-5,-
CASSLPTSGTDTQYF,TGTGCCAGCAGCTTACCGACTAGCGGGACAGATACGCAGTATTTT,-,TRBV7-3,TRBJ2-3,TRBD2
CASSPRLAGGEETQYF,TGTGCCAGCTCACCGAGGCTAGCGGGAGGTGAAGAGACCCAGTACTTC,-,TRBV18,TRBJ2-5,TRBD2
CATSSLSPYNEQFF,TGTGCCACCAGCAGCCTTAGTCCCTACAATGAGCAGTTCTTC,-,TRBV15,TRBJ2-1,-
CASSHGTDHHYEQYF,TGCGCCAGCAGCCACGGGACAGACCACCACTACGAGCAGTACTTC,-,TRBV4-1,TRBJ2-7,TRBD1
CASSFVVGLAGVGDTQYF,TGTGCCAGCAGCTTCGTCGTGGGACTAGCGGGAGTGGGAGATACGCAGTATTTT,-,TRBV7-8,TRBJ2-3,TRBD2
CASSSGTGRAEAFF,TGTGCCAGCAGTTCCGGGACAGGGAGGGCTGAAGCTTTCTTT,-,TRBV6-1,TRBJ1-1,TRBD1
CASSSSGQGNNEQFF,TGTGCCAGCAGCTCCTCGGGACAGGGTAACAATGAGCAGTTCTTC,-,TRBV7-3,TRBJ2-1,TRBD1
CASSLEGQGRTEAFF,TGTGCCAGCAGCTTAGAGGGACAGGGGAGGACTGAAGCTTTCTTT,few,TRBV7-6,TRBJ1-1,TRBD1